This TCR beta chain was profiled in a study of T cells in Graves' hyperthyroidism and ophthalmopathy. Whole-study results and caveats: The model identified upcoming ophthalmopathy a median roughly 6.5 months ahead of onset. Within blood appeared most thyroid clonotypes that had expanded above 0.001.

Amplified regions were TCR beta CDR3 sequences from RNA transcripts. In the first-round RT-PCR of the TCR CDR3, the HTBI primer set was used. Via MiXCR, TCRdb re-called the multiplex PCR reads, giving one row per CDR3 protein. The sample yields 390,000 or so distinct CDR3 sequences, about 15% seen once. This clonotype has a handful of counts. Its antigen is as yet unknown. This CDR3 comprises 13 residues. V lost 6 bases and J lost 5, with 14 bases in between. The germline CDR1 and CDR2 sequences are SGHTS and YDEGEE. Ophthalmopathy in the patients scored at least 3 on Clinical Activity Score and at least 4 on NOSPECS grade, lasting under 3 months. Based on clinical symptoms, serum thyroxine and TRAb, thyroid ultrasound and orbital computed tomography, diagnoses were reached.

The receptor was isolated from a man aged 18 to 29 with Graves' ophthalmopathy. Material: blood. The rearrangement links TRBV5-8 to TRBJ2-5; D might be TRBD1 (5 bases). The CDR3 DNA reads as TGTGCCAGCAACACTCACAGACAGGAGACCCAGTACTTC. The encoded protein is CASNTHRQETQYF.